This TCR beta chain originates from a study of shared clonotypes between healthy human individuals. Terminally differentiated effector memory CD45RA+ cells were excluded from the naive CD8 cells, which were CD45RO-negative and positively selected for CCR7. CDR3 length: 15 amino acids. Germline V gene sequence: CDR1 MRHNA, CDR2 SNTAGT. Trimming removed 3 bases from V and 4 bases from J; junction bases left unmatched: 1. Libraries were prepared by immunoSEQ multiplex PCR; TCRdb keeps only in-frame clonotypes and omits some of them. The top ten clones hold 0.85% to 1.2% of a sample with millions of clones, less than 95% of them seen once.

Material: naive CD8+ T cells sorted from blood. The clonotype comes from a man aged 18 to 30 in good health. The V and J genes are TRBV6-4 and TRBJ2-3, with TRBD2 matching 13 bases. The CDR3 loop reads CASSELAGGSDTQYF. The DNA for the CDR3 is TGTGCCAGCAGTGAACTAGCGGGAGGGTCAGATACGCAGTATTTT.